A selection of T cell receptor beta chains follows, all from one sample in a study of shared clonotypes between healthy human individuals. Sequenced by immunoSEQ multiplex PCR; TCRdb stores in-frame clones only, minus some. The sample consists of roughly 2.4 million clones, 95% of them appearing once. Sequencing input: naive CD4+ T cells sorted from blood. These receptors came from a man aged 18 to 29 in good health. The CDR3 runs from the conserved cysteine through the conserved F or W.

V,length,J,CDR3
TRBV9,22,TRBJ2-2,CASSAQKRDGTSGSANTGELFF
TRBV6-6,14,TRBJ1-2,CASSYRGANYGYTF
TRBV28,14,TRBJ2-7,CASSSGGEPYEQYF
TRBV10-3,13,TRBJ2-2,CAISDSPTGELFF
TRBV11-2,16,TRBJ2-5,CASSKGTGGTQETQYF
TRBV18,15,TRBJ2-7,CASSPLGSSSYEQYF
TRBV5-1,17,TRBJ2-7,CASSQGTSGRSSYEQYF
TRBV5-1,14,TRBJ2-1,CASRTSGSYNEQFF
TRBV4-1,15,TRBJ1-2,CASSLTDRANYGYTF
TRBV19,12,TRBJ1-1,CASSLPQSKGIF
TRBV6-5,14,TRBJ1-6,CASSYGQPNSPLHF
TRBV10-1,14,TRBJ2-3,CASSGSGGGDTQYF
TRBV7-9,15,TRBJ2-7,CASSFLRDREDEQYF
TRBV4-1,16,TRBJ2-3,CASSQGAGKGTDTQYF
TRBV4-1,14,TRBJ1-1,CASSRVDGFTEAFF
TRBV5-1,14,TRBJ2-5,CASSFQDGQETQYF
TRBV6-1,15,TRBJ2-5,CASRERTGFGETQYF
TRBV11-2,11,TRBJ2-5,CASSGRETQYF
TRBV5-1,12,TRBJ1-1,CASSEQGFEAFF